In this sample, the clone carrying this T cell receptor (beta chain) turned up many times. J was trimmed by 3 bases and V by 5 bases; bases with no gene match: 4. Germline V lookup: CDR1 LNHDA, CDR2 SQIVND (reference sequence). There are 14 residues in the CDR3. Amplification yielded TCR beta CDR3 regions, with RNA transcripts as the source. The primer set for the first-round RT-PCR of the TCR CDR3 was HTBI. Via MiXCR, TCRdb re-called the multiplex PCR reads, giving one row per CDR3 protein. The table shows around 200,000 distinct CDR3 sequences, with around 19% occurring only once. When ophthalmopathy did not progress within 18 months, Graves' hyperthyroidism was considered stable. The data stem from a study of T cells in Graves' hyperthyroidism and ophthalmopathy.

This chain links TRBV19 with TRBJ2-7; 10 bases align to TRBD1. The clonotype originates from a man aged 35-49 years with Graves' hyperthyroidism. The sample was blood. The CDR3 coding sequence is TGTGCCAGTAGTGCCGGGACAGGGGACTACGAGCAGTACTTC. As protein: CASSAGTGDYEQYF.